The 26 T cell receptor beta chains presented below share a single source sample, sequenced in a study of T cells in localized non-small cell lung cancer. Sequenced by immunoSEQ multiplex PCR; TCRdb stores in-frame clones only, minus some. The data show approximately 150,000 clones, 89% seen once. This specimen was peripheral blood, taken before any cancer treatment. The origin of the receptors is a female donor older than 55 with stage I lung adenocarcinoma.

This chain connects TRBV7-3 to TRBJ2-1; 8 nucleotides line up with TRBD2. CDR1 SGHTA and CDR2 FQGTGA come from the germline V gene. This CDR3 spans 16 amino acids. Germline trimming cut 5 bases from V and 0 bases from J; bases unmatched to any gene: 6. The CDR3 DNA is TGTGCCAGCAGCACACAACTAGCGGCCTCCTACAATGAGCAGTTCTTC. Translated: CASSTQLAASYNEQFF. Full variable domain (rest looked up from reference TRBV7-3 and TRBJ2-1): GAGVSQTPSNKVTEKGKYVELRCDPISGHTALYWYRQSLGQGPEFLIYFQGTGAADDSGLPNDRFFAVRPEGSVSTLKIQRTERGDSAVYLCASSTQLAASYNEQFFGPGTRLTVL.

This clone was counted once. This chain links TRBV28 with TRBJ1-1, with D unclear. The germline CDR1 and CDR2 sequences are MDHEN and SYDVKM. The CDR3 covers 11 residues. V was shortened by 3 bases and J by 8 bases, with 7 bases between the two germline ends. The CDR3 sequence: CASSLRYEAFF. CDR3 DNA sequence: TGTGCCAGCAGTTTGCGTTACGAAGCTTTCTTT.

The CDR3 spells CASSLTSNTEAFF. The CDR3 bases are TGTGCCAGCAGCTTAACATCGAACACTGAAGCTTTCTTT. The chain couples TRBV5-6 to TRBJ1-1; D uncertain. CDR1 is SGHDT and CDR2 is YYEEEE in the germline V gene. The V and J ends lost 2 bases and 1 base respectively, with 6 bases between them. The CDR3 totals 13 residues.

This chain uses TRBV4-1 with TRBJ1-2, with D possibly being TRBD1 (5 bases). The CDR3 loop spans 17 amino acids. V lost 1 base and J lost 3, with 18 bases in between. Germline lookup yields CDR1 MGHRA and CDR2 YSYEKL. CDR3: CASSQGRGRQPYYGYTF. CDR3 sequence (DNA): TGCGCCAGCAGCCAAGGACGCGGGAGACAGCCCTACTATGGCTACACCTTC.

This chain links TRBV19 with TRBJ2-3; the match to TRBD2 covers 7 bases. CDR1 and CDR2 (germline): LNHDA, SQIVND (reference sequence). CDR3 length: 17 residues. V was pared by 5 bases and J by 4 bases, with 15 bases of the junction left unmatched. The CDR3 sequence is CASSSGLKGLVADTQYF. The CDR3 DNA reads TGTGCCAGTAGTTCGGGTTTAAAAGGACTAGTTGCAGATACGCAGTATTTT. The variable domain in full, completed from reference TRBV19 and TRBJ2-3, reads DGGITQSPKYLFRKEGQNVTLSCEQNLNHDAMYWYRQDPGQGLRLIYYSQIVNDFQKGDIAEGYSVSREKKESFPLTVTSAQKNPTAFYLCASSSGLKGLVADTQYFGPGTRLTVL.

CDR3 in amino acids: CASSDLPGAGTGELFF. The CDR3 bases are TGTGCCAGCAGTGACCTCCCGGGAGCGGGCACCGGGGAGCTGTTTTTT. The chain uses TRBV6-4 and TRBJ2-2; the D gene is possibly TRBD2 (6 bases). Germline V CDR1 and CDR2: MRHNA, SNTAGT. The CDR3 sequence is 16 residues long. The V and J ends lost 2 bases and 4 bases respectively, with 14 bases between them.

The gene calls are TRBV6-5 and TRBJ1-3; 7 bases fit TRBD1. CDR1 is MNHEY and CDR2 is SVGAGI in the germline V gene. Trimming at V came to 10 bases and at J to 0 bases, leaving 3 bases not matched to a gene. The CDR3 has 13 residues. The chain's CDR3 is CATRGSSGNTIYF. The CDR3 DNA follows: TGTGCCACCAGGGGGAGCTCTGGAAACACCATATATTTT.

The chain is built from TRBV19 and TRBJ1-2; tentatively, D is TRBD1 (5 bases). The ends were cut back, 7 bases at V and 4 bases at J, with 7 bases in the middle. The CDR3 sequence is 11 residues long. Germline CDR1 is LNHDA and CDR2 is SQIVND (reference sequence). The CDR3 here is CASTQAYGYTF. The CDR3 DNA reads TGTGCCAGTACACAGGCCTATGGCTACACCTTC. The complete variable domain, with remaining parts taken from reference TRBV19 and TRBJ1-2, reads DGGITQSPKYLFRKEGQNVTLSCEQNLNHDAMYWYRQDPGQGLRLIYYSQIVNDFQKGDIAEGYSVSREKKESFPLTVTSAQKNPTAFYLCASTQAYGYTFGSGTRLTVV.

The chain is built from TRBV5-6 and TRBJ1-5; 7 bases line up with TRBD1. V dropped 3 bases and J dropped 6; count of bases not matched to a gene: 6. Per germline, CDR1 SGHDT and CDR2 YYEEEE. This CDR3 has 14 residues. The CDR3 protein is CASSSRGPGQPQHF. CDR3 sequence (DNA): TGTGCCAGCAGCTCTAGGGGGCCGGGTCAGCCCCAGCATTTT.

The V and J genes are TRBV19 and TRBJ1-5; TRBD1 might be the D (5 bases). The CDR3 contains 15 residues. Trimming shortened V by 2 bases and J by 7 bases, and 15 bases separated the two germline ends. The germline gives CDR1 LNHDA, CDR2 SQIVND (reference sequence). The CDR3 DNA is TGTGCCAGTAGTATAAATTTGGGGGGATGGCAGCCCCAGCATTTT. This codes for CASSINLGGWQPQHF.

This clone has a single count. This chain links TRBV15 with TRBJ2-1; 9 positions agree with TRBD2. This CDR3 spans 17 amino acids. Germline-derived CDR1 and CDR2 are LNHNV and YYDKDF (reference sequence). The V segment lost 1 base and the J segment 2 bases; nucleotides outside the gene matches: 6. CDR3 region: CATSRVGREGAYNEQFF. CDR3 in DNA: TGTGCCACCAGCAGAGTTGGGCGGGAGGGGGCCTACAATGAGCAGTTCTTC.

This clone was recorded many times. This sequence joins TRBV4-1 and TRBJ2-5; D uncertain. Per the germline V gene, CDR1 is MGHRA and CDR2 is YSYEKL. The CDR3 spans 14 residues. With 1 base removed from V and 1 base from J, the gap between germline ends came to 7 bases. CDR3: CASSQGLRQETQYF. CDR3 sequence (DNA): TGCGCCAGCAGCCAAGGACTGCGCCAAGAGACCCAGTACTTC.

The chain uses TRBV28 and TRBJ2-7; 7 bases line up with TRBD1. CDR1 is MDHEN, CDR2 SYDVKM, per germline. Losses at the gene ends were 6 bases for V and 3 bases for J; bases not matched to a gene: 14. This CDR3 has 16 residues. The DNA for the CDR3 is TGTGCCAGCAGACCCTCGCACCCGGGACAGAACTACGAGCAGTACTTC. Translating gives CASRPSHPGQNYEQYF.

The chain has TRBV11-3 and TRBJ1-5; 7 bases fit TRBD1. CDR1 and CDR2 from the germline V gene are SGHNT and YENEEA. The trim removed 6 bases at V and 7 bases at J, leaving 15 bases unmatched. This CDR3 comprises 16 residues. The CDR3 DNA reads TGTGCCAGCAGTAGTACGCGGAGGGGGCTTCTCCAGCCCCAGCATTTT. This sequence encodes CASSSTRRGLLQPQHF. The full variable domain, rest sourced from reference TRBV11-3 and TRBJ1-5, is EAGVVQSPRYKIIEKKQPVAFWCNPISGHNTLYWYLQNLGQGPELLIRYENEEAVDDSQLPKDRFSAERLKGVDSTLKIQPAELGDSAVYLCASSSTRRGLLQPQHFGDGTRLSIL.

The chain employs TRBV10-2 and TRBJ2-7; D is perhaps TRBD1 (5 bases). The CDR3 is made up of 11 amino acids. In germline, CDR1 is WSHSY, CDR2 SAAADI. V was shortened by 7 bases and J by 6 bases, with 10 bases between the two germline ends. CDR3 coding DNA: TGCGCCAGCAACCAGGGCGCCGAGCAGTACTTC. This translates into CASNQGAEQYF.

The chain joins TRBV27 to TRBJ2-1; 8 nucleotides match TRBD2. The V segment lost 7 bases and the J segment 3 bases; nucleotides outside the gene matches: 5. There are 14 residues in the CDR3. In germline, CDR1 is MNHEY, CDR2 SMNVEV (reference sequence). CDR3 nucleotide sequence: TGTGCCAGCACAAGGCTAGCGGGCTACAATGAGCAGTTCTTC. This gives the protein CASTRLAGYNEQFF.

Notes on this clone: A much larger clone differs by one base, so this may be a read error. The sample holds other DNA sequences that translate to the same CDR3. This rearrangement joins TRBV27 to TRBJ1-1; D ambiguous. CDR3 length: 16 residues. Germline values: CDR1 MNHEY, CDR2 SMNVEV (reference sequence). In DNA form, the CDR3 reads TGTGCCAGCAGTGTTATGGGCGCCGGAGGGAACACTGAAGCCTTCTTT. It codes for CASSVMGAGGNTEAFF.

The chain carries TRBV6-1 and TRBJ2-3; 7 positions match TRBD2. The CDR3 length is 14 residues. The V gene's germline CDR1 is MNHNS and CDR2 SASEGT. Unmatched junction bases numbered 3, after V lost 5 bases and J lost 1 base. The CDR3 spells CASSREGRTDTQYF. The CDR3 DNA follows: TGTGCCAGCAGTAGGGAGGGCCGCACAGATACGCAGTATTTT.

The rearrangement joins TRBV14 to TRBJ2-7; weak D call: TRBD1 (5 bases). V was cut by 1 base and J by 5 bases, with 15 bases left in between. CDR3 length equals 15 residues. Germline lookup yields CDR1 SGHDN and CDR2 FVKESK. The CDR3 sequence: CASSQVFAGLNEQYF. The CDR3 DNA reads as TGTGCCAGCAGCCAAGTATTTGCAGGGCTCAACGAGCAGTACTTC.

The V gene is TRBV18, the J gene TRBJ2-5, with D uncertain. With 0 bases removed from V and 5 bases from J, the gap between germline ends came to 4 bases. This CDR3 is 12 amino acids long. The germline gives CDR1 KGHSH, CDR2 LQKENI. The CDR3 coding sequence is TGTGCCAGCTCACCACCCCATGAGACCCAGTACTTC. It specifies CASSPPHETQYF. Looking up the rest from reference TRBV18 and TRBJ2-5 gives the full variable domain: NAGVMQNPRHLVRRRGQEARLRCSPMKGHSHVYWYRQLPEEGLKFMVYLQKENIIDESGMPKERFSAEFPKEGPSILRIQQVVRGDSAAYFCASSPPHETQYFGPGTRLLVL.

The CDR3 loop reads CSLILAGYTDTQYF. DNA of the CDR3: TGCAGCCTTATACTAGCGGGGTACACAGATACGCAGTATTTT. The chain joins TRBV29-1 to TRBJ2-3, with TRBD2 matching over 10 bases. Germline loops: CDR1 SQVTM, CDR2 ANQGSEA. V lost 8 bases, J lost 2 bases, and 7 bases stayed unmatched. The CDR3 is 14 residues long.

The chain recombines TRBV6-6 with TRBJ2-7, with TRBD2 matching 7 bases. V dropped 6 bases and J dropped 0; count of bases not matched to a gene: 8. Germline V gene data show CDR1 as MNHNY and CDR2 as SVGAGI (reference sequence). There are 15 residues in the CDR3. CDR3 region: CASRVAGPSSYEQYF. The CDR3, as DNA: TGTGCCAGCAGGGTAGCGGGTCCCAGCTCCTACGAGCAGTACTTC.

This clone was observed a few times. This rearrangement joins TRBV5-1 to TRBJ2-7; D is unresolved. The CDR3 length is 13 residues. Germline CDR1 and CDR2: SGHRS and YFSETQ. Trimming shortened V by 4 bases and J by 4 bases, and 12 bases separated the two germline ends. CDR3 protein: CASSPDGSYEQYF. The CDR3 nucleotides are TGCGCCAGCAGCCCGGACGGCTCTTACGAGCAGTACTTC.

V usage is TRBV5-1 and J usage is TRBJ2-1; TRBD2 matches 16 bases. The germline gives CDR1 SGHRS, CDR2 YFSETQ. The CDR3 contains 14 residues. The V and J ends lost 4 bases and 11 bases, in that order; junction bases with no gene match: 3. This CDR3 reads CASSGGLAGGKQFF. The CDR3 region has the DNA TGCGCCAGCAGCGGGGGACTAGCGGGAGGGAAGCAGTTCTTC.

V usage is TRBV7-2 and J usage is TRBJ2-2; D possibly uses TRBD1 or TRBD2 (5 bases each). Trimming pared 5 bases from V and 2 bases from J, leaving 18 bases between. The V gene's germline CDR1 is SGHTA and CDR2 FQGNSA. The CDR3 consists of 17 residues. In nucleotides, the CDR3 is TGTGCCAGCAGCATCTCCGGGACGAGCCTAAACACCGGGGAGCTGTTTTTT. Its protein product is CASSISGTSLNTGELFF.

V is TRBV19 and J is TRBJ1-2; D not certain. Trimming removed 5 bases from V and 0 bases from J, with 10 bases in between. The CDR3 extends over 14 amino acids. Germline lookup yields CDR1 LNHDA and CDR2 SQIVND (reference sequence). CDR3 sequence: CASSYPGANYGYTF. The CDR3 nucleotides are TGTGCCAGTAGTTATCCAGGCGCTAACTATGGCTACACCTTC.